Following are 17 T cell receptor beta chains from one sample sequenced in a study of shared clonotypes between healthy human individuals. The data were produced by immunoSEQ multiplex PCR, yet TCRdb's version contains in-frame clones alone and is incomplete. The data show roughly 480,000 clones, roughly 85% seen once. Sequenced input: PBMCs. These receptors were taken from a woman between 35 and 50 years old in good health. Some clones in this sample may be carry-over from other donors' samples.

The chain carries TRBV5-1 and TRBJ1-4; D possibly corresponds to TRBD1 (6 bases). Between the trimmed V and J ends, which lost 4 bases and 2 bases, there was a span of 15 bases. The V gene's germline CDR1 is SGHRS and CDR2 YFSETQ. This CDR3 comprises 16 residues. The CDR3 region is CASSPLMGATNEKLFF. For the CDR3, the DNA is TGCGCCAGCAGCCCGCTCATGGGGGCCACTAATGAAAAACTGTTTTTT.

The J gene is TRBJ2-7, the V gene TRBV7-8, with a possible D match to TRBD2 (5 bases). Trimming removed 1 base from V and 0 bases from J, with 13 bases in between. Germline-derived CDR1 and CDR2 are SGHVS and FQNEAQ. CDR3 size: 16 residues. The CDR3 nucleotides are TGTGCCAGCAGCTTAGGCTACGCGGACTTCTCCTACGAGCAGTACTTC. This codes for CASSLGYADFSYEQYF.

J is TRBJ1-5 and V is TRBV5-6; 7 bases agree with TRBD1. This CDR3 comprises 15 residues. Germline V gene lookup returns CDR1 SGHDT and CDR2 YYEEEE. The junction had 11 bases not matched to a gene; V was cut back by 4 bases and J by 7 bases. The CDR3 loop is CASSITGAEGQPQHF. CDR3 coding DNA: TGTGCCAGCAGCATCACAGGGGCGGAGGGCCAGCCCCAGCATTTT.

This clone was seen only a few times. The chain employs TRBV4-1 and TRBJ1-3; D may be TRBD1 (5 bases). The CDR3 sequence is 16 residues long. Trimming removed 1 base at V and 0 bases at J, with 10 bases between. Germline CDR1 and CDR2: MGHRA and YSYEKL. The CDR3 sequence is CASSQGQLVSGNTIYF. CDR3 sequence (DNA): TGCGCCAGCAGCCAAGGACAGCTAGTCTCTGGAAACACCATATATTTT.

The table lists this clone with a count of one. This chain joins TRBV28 and TRBJ1-1; no clear D. Germline CDR1 and CDR2: MDHEN and SYDVKM. CDR3 length equals 12 residues. Trimming pared 6 bases from V and 7 bases from J, leaving 12 bases between. The CDR3 loop reads CASRTLPFEAFF. The CDR3 nucleotides read TGTGCCAGCAGGACACTCCCGTTTGAAGCTTTCTTT.

V usage is TRBV11-1 and J usage is TRBJ1-1, with 8 bases aligning to TRBD1. CDR1 and CDR2 (germline): SGHAT, FQDESV (reference sequence). J gave up 1 base and V 5 bases, and 3 bases lay outside the gene matches. There are 14 residues in the CDR3. Here the CDR3 DNA reads TGTGCCAGCAGCAGACAGGGGCCGAACACTGAAGCTTTCTTT. It codes for CASSRQGPNTEAFF.

In the case of this clone: Relative to the germline gene, one junction end is altered; a read error may explain this. The gene calls are TRBV5-4 and TRBJ1-2; possible D gene TRBD1, 5 bases. Per the germline V gene, CDR1 is SGHNT and CDR2 is YYREEE (reference sequence). This CDR3 is 14 amino acids long. In DNA, the CDR3 is TGTGCCAGCAGCTCCCGCAGGGATCGGTATGGCTACGCCTTC. Translated: CASSSRRDRYGYAF. Full variable domain (rest looked up from reference TRBV5-4 and TRBJ1-2): ETGVTQSPTHLIKTRGQQVTLRCSSQSGHNTVSWYQQALGQGPQFIFQYYREEENGRGNFPPRFSGLQFPNYSSELNVNALELDDSALYLCASSSRRDRYGYAFGSGTRLTVV.

In DNA form, the CDR3 reads TGTGCCAGCAGTTCCTCCATCAACCCGGGACAGGGCACAGATACGCAGTATTTT. This codes for CASSSSINPGQGTDTQYF. J is TRBJ2-3 and V is TRBV27; TRBD1 matches at 8 bases. Germline trimming cut 4 bases from V and 1 base from J; bases unmatched to any gene: 13. The CDR3 has 18 amino acids. The germline V gene has CDR1 MNHEY and CDR2 SMNVEV (reference sequence).

The chain couples TRBV15 to TRBJ2-5; no reliable D call. The CDR3 has 11 residues. CDR1 LNHNV and CDR2 YYDKDF come from the germline V gene (reference sequence). V lost 4 bases and J 0 bases, leaving 0 bases between the germline ends. CDR3 sequence: CATSNQETQYF. Here the CDR3 DNA reads TGTGCCACCAGCAACCAAGAGACCCAGTACTTC.

V is TRBV14 and J is TRBJ2-7; D perhaps matches TRBD1 (5 bases). Between the trimmed V and J ends, which lost 2 bases and 4 bases, there was a span of 12 bases. Germline V gene lookup returns CDR1 SGHDN and CDR2 FVKESK. The CDR3 loop spans 14 amino acids. The CDR3 sequence: CASSQQGQLYEQYF. The DNA of the CDR3 is TGTGCCAGCAGCCAACAGGGCCAGTTATACGAGCAGTACTTC. Filled out from reference TRBV14 and TRBJ2-7, the complete variable domain reads EAGVTQFPSHSVIEKGQTVTLRCDPISGHDNLYWYRRVMGKEIKFLLHFVKESKQDESGMPNNRFLAERTGGTYSTLKVQPAELEDSGVYFCASSQQGQLYEQYFGPGTRLTVT.

The V gene is TRBV10-1, the J gene TRBJ2-7; the D is unclear. Trimming removed 0 bases at V and 9 bases at J, with 12 bases between. Germline CDR1 reads WNHNN; CDR2 reads SYGVQD (reference sequence). The CDR3 covers 13 residues. The CDR3 DNA reads as TGCGCCAGCAGTGAGTCAGGGCTTGCGGTGCAGTACTTC. Protein sequence: CASSESGLAVQYF.

Worth noting for this clone: A much larger clone is a single base away; this may be a read error. The chain joins TRBV30 to TRBJ1-5; D gene uncertain. This CDR3 contains 14 residues. From germline, CDR1 is GTSNPN and CDR2 SVGIG (reference sequence). The V end lost 5 bases, the J end lost 5 bases, and 16 bases lay between the germline ends. The CDR3 DNA is TGTGCCTGGGGTAACGGGGTGGGAGATCAGCCCCAGCATTTT. Translating gives CAWGNGVGDQPQHF.

This chain uses TRBV11-2 with TRBJ2-1, with 7 bases lining up with TRBD1. V dropped 2 bases and J dropped 8; count of bases not matched to a gene: 9. Looked up from germline, CDR1 is SGHAT and CDR2 is FQNNGV. This CDR3 is built from 15 residues. The CDR3 bases are TGTGCCAGCAGCTTAAAAGACAGGGAATGGGATGAGCAGTTCTTC. It codes for CASSLKDREWDEQFF.

The chain links TRBV5-4 to TRBJ1-2; 8 bases are a match to TRBD1. With 3 bases clipped from V and 7 bases from J, the junction kept 14 bases outside the gene matches. The CDR3 extends over 16 amino acids. Germline V gene data show CDR1 as SGHNT and CDR2 as YYREEE (reference sequence). The CDR3 reads CASSSPGLTGVGGYTF. As DNA, the CDR3 is TGTGCCAGCAGCTCCCCGGGGTTGACAGGGGTAGGTGGCTACACCTTC.

This chain uses TRBV7-2 with TRBJ2-7; D is unclear. CDR1 and CDR2 from the germline V gene are SGHTA and FQGNSA. The CDR3 is 12 residues long. The V gene lost 2 bases and the J gene lost 3 bases, with 5 bases spanning the gap. The CDR3 spells CASSLSVYEQYF. The CDR3 nucleotides read TGTGCCAGCAGCTTATCAGTCTACGAGCAGTACTTC.

This chain uses TRBV5-4 with TRBJ2-1; 7 bases are a match to TRBD2. This CDR3 contains 15 residues. The J segment lost 0 bases and the V segment lost 4 bases, leaving 4 bases of the junction unmatched. Germline CDR1 reads SGHNT; CDR2 reads YYREEE (reference sequence). In DNA form, the CDR3 reads TGTGCCAGCAGCCAAGCGGGAAACTCCTACAATGAGCAGTTCTTC. Its translation is CASSQAGNSYNEQFF.

This chain connects TRBV30 to TRBJ1-4, with a possible D match to TRBD1 (5 bases). Germline-derived CDR1 and CDR2 are GTSNPN and SVGIG (reference sequence). The CDR3 is made up of 15 amino acids. Between the trimmed V and J ends, which lost 2 bases and 8 bases, there was a span of 18 bases. In DNA, the CDR3 is TGTGCCTGGAGTAGAGGGACGGGGGGGGTAGAAAAACTGTTTTTT. Protein sequence: CAWSRGTGGVEKLFF.